This T cell receptor beta chain was captured in a study of cytomegalovirus exposure and HLA in healthy donors. V lost 1 base and J 5 bases, leaving 14 bases between the germline ends. The V gene's germline CDR1 is SGHAT and CDR2 FQNNGV. The CDR3 loop spans 15 amino acids. Overall study findings and caveats: Apart from CMV serostatus, no immune exposure information was available.

With regard to this clone: As yet, its antigen is unknown.

This PCR relied on a set of 60 Vbeta primers and 13 Jbeta primers. Measured with immunoSEQ multiplex PCR; TCRdb has only the in-frame clones, and not every one. The sample shows just over 200,000 clones, 70% of them seen only once. This receptor was taken from a man in his forties in good health and CMV-seropositive. The sequenced material came from PBMCs. J is TRBJ2-5 and V is TRBV11-2; perhaps TRBD2 as D (6 bases). CDR3 DNA sequence: TGTGCCAGCAGCTTAGGAGGGCGGGGTTTTGAGACCCAGTACTTC. As protein: CASSLGGRGFETQYF.